These 27 T cell receptor beta chains originate from one sample sequenced in a study of technical replicates of blood from several donors. Measured with immunoSEQ multiplex PCR; TCRdb has only the in-frame clones, and not every one. The sample contains more than 70,000 clones, approximately 90% of which appear only once. Sequenced input: T cells isolated from PBMCs. These receptors originate from a human donor in good health.

The chain recombines TRBV12-5 with TRBJ1-1, with D possibly TRBD1 on 5 matching bases. Trimming stripped 6 bases from V and 3 bases from J, with 14 bases between. This CDR3 has 14 residues. Germline V CDR1 and CDR2: LGHNT, FRNRAP. This chain's CDR3 is CASGLRRGHTEAFF. The DNA for the CDR3 is TGTGCTAGTGGCCTGCGGCGGGGACACACTGAAGCTTTCTTT.

The CDR3 here is CAWRRQNSGNTIYF. In DNA form, the CDR3 reads TGTGCCTGGAGAAGACAGAACTCTGGAAACACCATATATTTT. The chain has TRBV30 and TRBJ1-3, with D possibly being TRBD1 (5 bases). Trimming removed 3 bases at V and 0 bases at J, with 9 bases between. The CDR3 has 14 amino acids. Per germline, CDR1 GTSNPN and CDR2 SVGIG (reference sequence).

V gene TRBV14 combines with J gene TRBJ2-1; maybe TRBD2 (6 bases). Germline lookup yields CDR1 SGHDN and CDR2 FVKESK. This CDR3 comprises 19 residues. The germline V and J ends were trimmed by 2 bases and 5 bases, with 25 bases remaining between them. CDR3 nucleotides: TGTGCCAGCAGCCAACAAATTGCCGGCCGGGAGTTGAGAAACAATGAGCAGTTCTTC. This encodes CASSQQIAGRELRNNEQFF.

The chain couples TRBV6-5 to TRBJ1-1; D perhaps matches TRBD1 (5 bases). The CDR3 extends over 13 amino acids. Germline assignment: CDR1 MNHEY and CDR2 SVGAGI. With 0 bases removed from V and 6 bases from J, the gap between germline ends came to 8 bases. CDR3 sequence: CASSYSTVAEAFF. In DNA form, the CDR3 reads TGTGCCAGCAGTTACTCGACAGTAGCTGAAGCTTTCTTT.

V is TRBV6-1 and J is TRBJ2-5; 7 nucleotides align to TRBD2. Trimming took 3 bases from V and 2 from J; bases not matched to a gene: 6. Germline V gene sequence: CDR1 MNHNS, CDR2 SASEGT. The CDR3 sequence is 15 residues long. The CDR3 here is CASSDHGLGQETQYF. The CDR3 DNA reads as TGTGCCAGCAGTGACCATGGACTAGGGCAAGAGACCCAGTACTTC.

V and J are TRBV28 and TRBJ1-2, with a weak D call TRBD1 (6 bases). V lost 7 bases, J lost 2 bases, and 14 bases lay in between. In germline, CDR1 is MDHEN, CDR2 SYDVKM. The CDR3 sequence is 14 residues long. CDR3 amino acids: CASTLDRFNYGYTF. The CDR3 DNA reads TGTGCCAGCACCTTAGACAGGTTCAACTATGGCTACACCTTC.

V and J are TRBV15 and TRBJ2-3, with D tentatively TRBD1 (5 bases). V dropped 3 bases and J dropped 3 bases, with 7 bases sitting between them. Germline CDR1 reads LNHNV; CDR2 reads YYDKDF (reference sequence). The CDR3 sequence is 13 residues long. The DNA for the CDR3 is TGTGCCACCAGCAGGAAGGGGACAGATACGCAGTATTTT. It translates to CATSRKGTDTQYF.

The chain employs TRBV12-5 and TRBJ2-7; TRBD1 matches at 8 bases. CDR3 length equals 13 residues. V shed 5 bases, J shed 2 bases, and the junction held 2 bases outside the gene matches. CDR1 and CDR2 from the germline V gene are LGHNT and FRNRAP. Here the CDR3 DNA reads TGTGCTAGTGGTCCGGGACAGGCCTACGAGCAGTACTTC. Its translation: CASGPGQAYEQYF.

The chain uses TRBV9 and TRBJ1-6; unclear D gene. Trimming removed 0 bases at V and 0 bases at J, with 7 bases between. This CDR3 comprises 16 residues. CDR1 and CDR2 from the germline V gene are SGDLS and YYNGEE. In nucleotides, the CDR3 is TGTGCCAGCAGCGTAGGAGCAAGCTCCTATAATTCACCCCTCCACTTT. It specifies CASSVGASSYNSPLHF.

The V and J genes are TRBV5-1 and TRBJ1-1, with D perhaps matching TRBD1 (5 bases). In germline, CDR1 is SGHRS, CDR2 YFSETQ. V dropped 7 bases and J dropped 1 base, with 17 bases sitting between them. CDR3 size: 15 residues. CDR3 amino acids: CASERGEGANTEAFF. CDR3 in DNA: TGCGCCAGCGAGCGGGGGGAGGGTGCGAACACTGAAGCTTTCTTT.

This clone appeared a single time. The V and J genes are TRBV5-1 and TRBJ2-7, with D tentatively TRBD2 (6 bases). V gave up 4 bases and J gave up 3 bases, with 14 bases separating them. This CDR3 has 14 residues. Per the germline V gene, CDR1 is SGHRS and CDR2 is YFSETQ. The CDR3 DNA is TGCGCCAGCAGCGCGGGACTTCAAGACTACGAGCAGTACTTC. This encodes CASSAGLQDYEQYF.

The rearrangement uses TRBV25-1 and TRBJ2-1; D remains unclear. The CDR3 covers 14 residues. Trimming removed 3 bases at V and 4 bases at J, with 10 bases between. Per germline, CDR1 MGHDK and CDR2 SYGVNS. CDR3 in amino acids: CASSDAASYNEQFF. CDR3 nucleotide sequence: TGTGCCAGCAGTGACGCGGCCTCGTACAATGAGCAGTTCTTC.

A remark on this clone: In the same sample, other DNA sequences code for this CDR3. The genes are TRBV20-1 and TRBJ2-3; no clear D gene. The germline V and J ends were trimmed by 3 bases and 4 bases, with 5 bases remaining between them. This CDR3 spans 11 amino acids. Germline V gene sequence: CDR1 DFQATT, CDR2 SNEGSKA (reference sequence). The CDR3 reads CSASPADTQYF. CDR3 coding DNA: TGCAGTGCTAGCCCCGCAGATACGCAGTATTTT.

The rearrangement joins TRBV28 to TRBJ1-5; maybe TRBD1 (5 bases). Germline CDR1 and CDR2: MDHEN and SYDVKM. The CDR3 is 14 amino acids. Trimming stripped 3 bases from V and 0 bases from J, with 6 bases between. CDR3 sequence reads: CASSLDISNQPQHF. The CDR3 bases are TGTGCCAGCAGTTTGGACATTAGCAATCAGCCCCAGCATTTT.

The chain uses TRBV27 and TRBJ2-7, with 9 bases identical to TRBD1. The CDR3 runs to 18 residues. Trimming at V came to 3 bases and at J to 2 bases, leaving 14 bases not matched to a gene. In germline, CDR1 is MNHEY, CDR2 SMNVEV (reference sequence). The CDR3 here is CASSFGLATGTGPYEQYF. The CDR3 region has the DNA TGTGCCAGCAGTTTCGGGTTAGCCACCGGGACAGGGCCCTACGAGCAGTACTTC.

The chain recombines TRBV6-5 with TRBJ2-3, with D maybe TRBD1 (7 bases). Germline lookup yields CDR1 MNHEY and CDR2 SVGAGI. The ends were cut back, 0 bases at V and 2 bases at J, with 12 bases in the middle. CDR3 length equals 16 residues. For the CDR3, the DNA is TGTGCCAGCAGTTACTCGCGGGACAGCGCCACAGATACGCAGTATTTT. Translation: CASSYSRDSATDTQYF.

This clone was detected only once. V and J are TRBV4-1 and TRBJ2-1; possibly TRBD1 for D (5 bases). Trimming shortened V by 0 bases and J by 6 bases, and 12 bases separated the two germline ends. This CDR3 contains 15 residues. Looked up from germline, CDR1 is MGHRA and CDR2 is YSYEKL. CDR3 amino acids: CASSQEGLVINEQFF. In nucleotides, the CDR3 is TGCGCCAGCAGCCAAGAGGGGCTAGTGATCAATGAGCAGTTCTTC.

This clone was recorded once. This chain links TRBV6-1 with TRBJ1-5; a weak D match, TRBD1 (5 bases). The V gene's germline CDR1 is MNHNS and CDR2 SASEGT. This CDR3 has 15 residues. Trimming shortened V by 2 bases and J by 2 bases, and 10 bases separated the two germline ends. DNA of the CDR3: TGTGCCAGCAGTGAATTAGGGGCTGGCAATCAGCCCCAGCATTTT. It encodes CASSELGAGNQPQHF.

The chain recombines TRBV6-4 with TRBJ1-1; D not resolved. Per the germline V gene, CDR1 is MRHNA and CDR2 is SNTAGT. CDR3 length: 16 amino acids. Trimming shortened V by 3 bases and J by 3 bases, and 17 bases separated the two germline ends. The DNA of the CDR3 is TGTGCCAGCAGTGAGTTCCCCAGAGGCAAGGACACTGAAGCTTTCTTT. This translates into CASSEFPRGKDTEAFF.

The chain employs TRBV6-8 and TRBJ2-5, with D uncertain. The CDR3 spans 11 residues. The V end lost 3 bases, the J end lost 4 bases, and 3 bases lay between the germline ends. Germline values: CDR1 MNHGY, CDR2 SAAAGT. CDR3: CASSYRETQYF. DNA of the CDR3: TGTGCCAGCAGTTATAGAGAGACCCAGTACTTC.

On this clone: At one end, the junction sequence differs from germline, possibly due to a read error. The CDR3 region has the DNA TGTGCCAGCAGTTACTCGGGGGACAGGTCTGAAAACACCATATATTTT. Its translation: CASSYSGDRSENTIYF. The chain recombines TRBV6-6 with TRBJ1-3; 8 bases line up with TRBD1. Germline-derived CDR1 and CDR2 are MNHNY and SVGAGI (reference sequence). The CDR3 has 16 residues.

V is TRBV13 and J is TRBJ2-7, with TRBD2 identical over 10 bases. The germline V gene encodes CDR1 PRHDT and CDR2 FYEKMQ (reference sequence). CDR3 length: 13 amino acids. V shed 8 bases and J 7 bases; nucleotides not matched to a gene: 8. CDR3 nucleotide sequence: TGTGCCAGCCGGCTTCAGACTAGCGGGGAGCAGTACTTC. It translates to CASRLQTSGEQYF.

The gene calls are TRBV5-1 and TRBJ2-2; weak D call: TRBD2 (6 bases). Trimming pared 7 bases from V and 0 bases from J, leaving 22 bases between. CDR1 and CDR2 (germline): SGHRS, YFSETQ. This CDR3 region has 18 residues. CDR3: CASGIYPRGTANTGELFF. The CDR3 bases are TGCGCCAGCGGTATCTACCCTCGGGGGACTGCGAACACCGGGGAGCTGTTTTTT.

This clone has just one count. The CDR3 loop reads CASSQVQEREYEQFF. The CDR3 DNA follows: TGCGCCAGCAGCCAAGTTCAGGAGCGGGAGTATGAGCAGTTCTTC. V usage is TRBV4-1 and J usage is TRBJ2-1; 8 positions agree with TRBD2. CDR1 and CDR2 (germline): MGHRA, YSYEKL. This CDR3 region has 15 residues. V shed 1 base and J 8 bases; nucleotides not matched to a gene: 7.

V gene TRBV27 combines with J gene TRBJ2-7; tentatively, D is TRBD2 (6 bases). Trimming removed 8 bases from V and 4 bases from J, with 18 bases in between. The CDR3 covers 14 residues. Germline values: CDR1 MNHEY, CDR2 SMNVEV (reference sequence). The CDR3 DNA reads TGTGCCAGCGGGCGGGGATCCTTCTGGTACGAGCAGTACTTC. Translating gives CASGRGSFWYEQYF.

This chain joins TRBV2 and TRBJ2-3; D not certain. V was cut by 1 base and J by 5 bases, with 7 bases left in between. The germline V gene encodes CDR1 SNHLY and CDR2 FYNNEI. The CDR3 sequence is 13 residues long. In nucleotides, the CDR3 is TGTGCCAGCAGTGAAGATACTTTAGATACGCAGTATTTT. Protein sequence: CASSEDTLDTQYF.

For this clone: At one end the junction does not follow the germline gene, possibly because of a read error. The CDR3, as DNA: TGTGCCAGCAGTGAAGCGCTTCAGACAGGCGCCTTC. It specifies CASSEALQTGAF. The V and J genes are TRBV2 and TRBJ2-4; D may be TRBD1 (6 bases). Germline values: CDR1 SNHLY, CDR2 FYNNEI. This CDR3 is built from 12 residues.